The T cell receptor beta chain described here comes from a study of T-cell memory formation after mild COVID-19 (dated by TCRdb to the early 2020s). About the study as a whole: TCR sequence clusters from the two donors were found to be largely donor specific. In a couple of donors, T-cell clones that expanded and contracted after mild COVID-19 were followed by sequencing TCRalpha and TCRbeta repertoires longitudinally. Two young, previously healthy adult volunteers, one female and one male, were included in the cohort. General conclusions and limits of the study: SARS-CoV-2 specificity of the second-wave clones peaking on day 37 was not confirmed. Only a couple of mild cases were covered by the study, and larger cohorts that include severe cases with pre-infection samples were considered necessary. Clones contracting from day 15 to 85 had balanced CD4/CD8 phenotypes, while a second wave expanding from day 15 to 37 was biased towards CD4+. The detection of some responding clones in pre-infection memory suggests that pre-existing cross-reactive memory T cells joined the SARS-CoV-2 response. Contracting CD4+ clones were located mainly in the CM and EM memory subsets, whereas CD8+ clones were found to be enriched in EMRA.

Worth noting for this clonotype: There is no known antigen for this receptor. The record has no base qualities; no much larger clone is one base away.

Based on the germline V gene, the CDR1 and CDR2 sequences are SNHLY and FYNNEI. Taken from cysteine to phenylalanine, the CDR3 has 14 residues. Left in the record is the CDR3 DNA by itself, 42 bases read in frame from the first base. At the junction V is shortened by 4 bases and J by 6 bases; bases outside the gene matches: 4. Ficoll-Paque density gradient centrifugation was the method used to isolate PBMCs. Data came from an Illumina NovaSeq 6000. TCRalpha and TCRbeta cDNA libraries were constructed by 5'RACE with constant-segment primers, with sample barcodes and unique molecular identifiers being introduced. RNA was extracted from every sample with Trizol reagent. The libraries were amplified in two PCR steps, and the second step added a second sample barcode and Illumina TruSeq adapters. The libraries were sequenced on an Illumina NovaSeq using 2 x 150 bp paired-end reads. The authors' analysis ran thus. The reads were demultiplexed and collapsed into UMI-guided consensus sequences using migec v1.2.7. With mixcr v2.1.11, UMI consensuses were aligned to TRA and TRB V and J templates and assembled into clonotypes. A clonotype was counted as expanded or contracted only if both edgeR and NoisET called the change significant, with noise models trained on biological replicates. For edgeR calls, the thresholds were a false discovery rate-adjusted p below 0.01 and a log2 fold-change of 1. As an exploratory analysis of dynamics, max-normalized trajectories of the 1000 most abundant clonotypes were examined with PCA combined with hierarchical clustering. Separately sequenced CD4+ and CD8+ repertoires were used to assign a CD4 or CD8 phenotype to each responding clone. Using fastp at Q25 and MiXCR, TCRdb reprocessed the public reads and kept productive beta chains. CDR3 protein sequences are deduplicated, and each keeps its most common genes and DNA. TCRdb, not the original authors, processed these V and J calls. This sample comprises tens of thousands of distinct CDR3 sequences, 7.3% of them detected only once. The biggest ten clones account for approximately 1.5% of the sample.

The sequenced material came from PBMCs or a T cell subset sorted from them (not recorded which). The V gene is TRBV2 and the J gene is TRBJ2-2, with 8 bases aligning to TRBD2. The source is a man aged 18 to 30 who had mild COVID-19 (a few samples of this study predate the infection). The sample titles of this study are shuffled in the database, so cell type and time point are left out; the donor was told from shared clones. The CDR3 corresponds to CASSAAGEAGELFF. The nucleotide sequence reads as follows: TGTGCCAGCAGTGCAGCGGGGGAAGCCGGGGAGCTGTTTTTT.